The entry below describes one T cell receptor beta chain. The sample carries other DNA sequences with the same CDR3. The data derive from a study of blood T cell repertoires in COVID-19. Produced via immunoSEQ multiplex PCR; TCRdb's table is partial and in-frame only. This sample carries hundreds of thousands of clones, around 89% of them seen once, and the ten largest clones take roughly 2%. V was trimmed by 2 bases and J by 4 bases, leaving 11 bases between them. Germline CDR1 is LGHDT and CDR2 is YNNKEL (reference sequence). The CDR3 is 15 residues long. This TCR was recovered from a woman aged 60-75 years in a cohort exposed to, infected with or recovered from COVID-19 (not recorded which). The chain couples TRBV3-1 (or the pseudogene TRBV3-2) to TRBJ2-2, with a weak D call TRBD2 (5 bases). Sequenced input: PBMCs or T cells enriched from blood (not recorded which). CDR3 coding DNA: TGTGCCAGCAGCCAAAGGCTAGCAGTCACCGGGGAGCTGTTTTTT. This codes for CASSQRLAVTGELFF.